This TCR beta chain was recovered during a study of regulatory T cells in long-lasting Graves disease. Researchers made TCR beta libraries by using iRepertoire HTBI primers and running Arm-PCR on CDR3 regions. Via MiXCR, TCRdb re-called the multiplex PCR reads, giving one row per CDR3 protein. The sample has approximately 440,000 distinct CDR3 sequences, 23% seen once. This clonotype appeared many times. As for time point: persistent/refractory GD, antithyroid drugs over 5 years with positive TRAb. After RNA was extracted from PBMCs, the TCR library was made from it. The germline V gene encodes CDR1 MDHEN and CDR2 SYDVKM. V trimming: 7 bases; J trimming: 2 bases; junction bases outside the gene matches: 11. CDR3 length: 15 residues.

The chain joins TRBV28 to TRBJ2-7; 7 positions agree with TRBD1. The sequence was collected from a female donor with Graves disease. The sequencing used peripheral blood mononuclear cells (PBMCs), collected when the disease was refractory, from a patient treated with antithyroid drugs. CDR3: CASNTPGQNTYEQYF. As DNA, the CDR3 is TGTGCCAGCAATACCCCGGGACAGAATACCTACGAGCAGTACTTC.